This paragraph reports one T cell receptor (beta chain). Trimming removed 3 bases from V and 4 bases from J; junction bases left unmatched: 10. Germline-derived CDR1 and CDR2 are SGHNT and YYREEE (reference sequence). The CDR3 extends over 16 amino acids. Adults between about 18 and 89 years of age took part from approximately 24 US areas. Someone with COVID-19 had been met by exposed participants within 2 weeks before study entry. The entry originates in a study of blood T cell repertoires in COVID-19. Study in general: PBMCs, B-cell-depleted T cells, or T cells provided the cDNA or gDNA that made up the material.

In the source study's methods: Estimated nucleated cell counts came from reference gene primer amplification. Assay: immunoSEQ multiplex PCR; the TCRdb copy retains only in-frame clones and omits some. That table furnishes V, J and clone size, whereas the DNA furnished D and trimming. The sample holds 250,000 or so clones, 75% to 95% seen once. Sequencing used PBMCs or T cells enriched from blood (not recorded which). This receptor was obtained from a man in his forties or fifties who had been exposed to COVID-19. The chain combines TRBV5-4 with TRBJ2-3; 8 bases align to TRBD1. CDR3 amino acids: CASSSTVGQGSDTQYF. CDR3 sequence (DNA): TGTGCCAGCAGCTCTACCGTTGGACAGGGATCAGATACGCAGTATTTT.